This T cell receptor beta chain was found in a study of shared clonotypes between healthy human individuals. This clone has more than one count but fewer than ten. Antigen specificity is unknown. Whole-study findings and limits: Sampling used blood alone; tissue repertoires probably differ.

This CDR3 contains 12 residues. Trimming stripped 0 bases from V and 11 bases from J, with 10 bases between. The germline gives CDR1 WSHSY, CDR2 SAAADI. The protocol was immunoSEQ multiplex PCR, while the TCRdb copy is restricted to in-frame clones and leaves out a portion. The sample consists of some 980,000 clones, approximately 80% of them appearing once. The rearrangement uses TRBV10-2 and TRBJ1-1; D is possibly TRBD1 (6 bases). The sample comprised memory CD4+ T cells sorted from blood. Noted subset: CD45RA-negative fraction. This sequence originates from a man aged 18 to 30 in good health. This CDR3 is CASSESSGEAFF. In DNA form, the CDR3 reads TGCGCCAGCAGTGAGTCGTCAGGGGAGGCTTTCTTT.